A selection of T cell receptor beta chains follows, all from one sample in a study of Graves' ophthalmopathy and Graves' hyperthyroidism. TCRdb reprocessed the multiplex PCR reads with MiXCR, giving one entry per CDR3 protein. The data hold about 40,000 distinct CDR3 sequences, with roughly half observed a single time. Sequenced input: peripheral blood. The receptors here all came from an adult man with Graves' ophthalmopathy. CDR3s include the opening cysteine and the closing phenylalanine or tryptophan. D genes are given only for firm matches. Expanded clones get a size class; other rows say once, few or many, or leave the size out.

TRBJ2-2 | many | - | TRBV7-2 | CASSLVWLRTIKNTNTGELFF | TGTGCCAGCAGCTTAGTGTGGTTGAGAACGATCAAAAATACTAACACCGGGGAGCTGTTTTTT
TRBJ2-2 | - | TRBD2 | TRBV19 | CASRTSGDGELFF | TGTGCCAGCAGGACTAGCGGGGATGGGGAGCTGTTTTTT
TRBJ2-6 | - | - | TRBV6-5 | CASSYPNRGQLRPF | TGTGCCAGCAGTTATCCTAACCGAGGACAGTTACGCCCTTTC
TRBJ2-1 | many | - | TRBV12-3/TRBV12-4 | CASSLGGGAKEQFF | TGTGCCAGCAGTTTAGGAGGGGGGGCGAAGGAGCAGTTCTTC
TRBJ1-5 | - | TRBD1 | TRBV15 | CATSRQGAGQPQHF | TGTGCCACCAGCCGACAGGGGGCGGGTCAGCCCCAGCATTTT
TRBJ2-5 | many | - | TRBV6-2/TRBV6-3 | CASTAVEETQYF | TGTGCCAGCACGGCGGTAGAAGAGACCCAGTACTTC
TRBJ1-1 | many | - | TRBV27 | CASSPGPLRGAFF | TGTGCCAGCAGTCCCGGACCTCTTCGGGGTGCTTTCTTT
TRBJ2-7 | many | - | TRBV20-1 | CSAIQGLRAGQYF | TGCAGTGCTATACAGGGTCTACGAGCAGGACAGTACTTC
TRBJ1-6 | medium-sized | - | TRBV5-1 | CASSLVSSNSPLHF | TGCGCCAGCAGCTTGGTATCATCGAATTCACCCCTCCACTTT
TRBJ2-3 | - | TRBD2 | TRBV20-1 | CSATLWRGSTDTQYF | TGCAGTGCTACATTGTGGCGGGGGAGCACAGATACGCAGTATTTT
TRBJ2-1 | once | - | TRBV15 | CATSSRRQVQETQFF | TGTGCCACCAGCAGTCGCCGACAGGTCCAAGAGACCCAGTTCTTC